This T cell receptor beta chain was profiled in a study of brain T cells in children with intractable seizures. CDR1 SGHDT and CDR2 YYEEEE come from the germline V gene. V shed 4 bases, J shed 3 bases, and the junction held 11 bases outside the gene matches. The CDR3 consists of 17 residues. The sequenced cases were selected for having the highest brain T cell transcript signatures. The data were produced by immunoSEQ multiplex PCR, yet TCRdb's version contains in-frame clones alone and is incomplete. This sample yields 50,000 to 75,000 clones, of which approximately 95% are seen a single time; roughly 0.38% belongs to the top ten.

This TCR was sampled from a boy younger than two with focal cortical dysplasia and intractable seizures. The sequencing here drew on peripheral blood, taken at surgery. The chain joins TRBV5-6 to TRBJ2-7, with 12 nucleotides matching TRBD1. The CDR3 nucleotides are TGTGCCAGCAGCCCCGGGACAGGGGGCCAGGTATACTACGAGCAGTACTTC. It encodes CASSPGTGGQVYYEQYF. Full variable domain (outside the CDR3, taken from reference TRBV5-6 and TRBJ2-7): DAGVTQSPTHLIKTRGQQVTLRCSPKSGHDTVSWYQQALGQGPQFIFQYYEEEERQRGNFPDRFSGHQFPNYSSELNVNALLLGDSALYLCASSPGTGGQVYYEQYFGPGTRLTVT.